This T cell receptor beta chain was captured in a study of tumor and adjacent non-tumor tissue in lung cancer (dated by TCRdb to between 2017 and 2018). Broadly, across the study: Patients with adenocarcinoma (approximately 11), squamous cell carcinoma (2) and small cell lung cancer (1) were included in the cohort. The approximately 15 patients were aged roughly 30 to 85 years, included ten or so men and 5 women, and had TNM stage I to III disease. Sequencing produced 130,000,000 or so productive TCRbeta reads in total, an average of approximately 4.1 million reads per sample. The study compared bulk TCRbeta repertoires from lung tumor tissue and matched distant non-tumor lung tissue of roughly 14 lung cancer patients. For each patient, one tumor sample and one normal lung sample were taken, giving around 30 paired specimens that underwent TCRbeta CDR3 sequencing.

This clonotype has a single count. This receptor's antigen is unknown. Base qualities are not provided; no much larger clone lies one nucleotide away. One read amounts to weak evidence. According to the germline V gene, CDR1 reads SQVTM and CDR2 reads ANQGSEA. V is clipped by 8 bases and J by 7 bases, and the sequence between their germline boundaries is 15 bases long. Inclusive of the bounding cysteine and phenylalanine, the CDR3 is 12 residues long. Only the CDR3 DNA is retained, 36 bases long and in frame from the first base. What the research found in general, with its limitations: In normal lung, the top 100 clones accounted for a significantly larger cumulative share of the repertoire than in tumor tissue. Only 15 or so patients were included in the cohort, and the need for larger samples and more detailed clinical data was noted by the authors. Significantly higher TCR diversity was found in younger patients, and higher tumor TCR diversity was associated with shorter overall and disease-free survival. Because peripheral blood was not sequenced, the blood TCRbeta repertoires of the lung cancer patients in the study went unexamined. Neither the sequencing platform nor unique molecular identifiers are named or mentioned anywhere in the methods. TCR diversity (inverse Simpson) was significantly higher in tumor than in normal lung tissue (around 450 vs 160, P = 0.0075, Mann-Whitney U test).

RNA was isolated from bulk, unsorted tissue, and RNA quality was assessed with a NanoDrop ND-1000 and an Agilent 2100. The donors were newly diagnosed lung cancer patients admitted for thoracic surgery in China from August to November 2014 who had not received prior chemotherapy. Patients with previous radiotherapy or chemotherapy, or with another concurrent cancer, were excluded from the study. Pieces of surgical tissue measuring about 1-2 cm3 were kept in RNAlater solution and stored at -80 degrees C until use. Preparation of the library involved multiplex PCR. TCRdb records Illumina HiSeq 2500 as the sequencer. TCRbeta libraries were constructed through three rounds of nested PCR with primers (Table S4) according to protocols modified from ARM-PCR. Before sequencing, PCR products in the 200-500 bp range were cut out of the gel and cleaned up using the QIAquick gel extraction kit. The paper's data handling went like this. Reads were cleaned using Trimmomatic, were merged into complete CDR3 sequences using FLASH, and were assigned to V(D)J germline segments using MiTCR. Clonal diversity was computed as the inverse Simpson's index with VDJtools. A read counted as productive if the sequence was in-frame and lacked a premature stop codon. The raw public reads went through TCRdb reprocessing: fastp at Q25, MiXCR clone calling, in-frame beta chains kept. All rows with the same CDR3 protein become a single entry with the most common DNA and genes. TCRdb assigned the V and J calls; the authors' analysis was not used. The table for this sample lists approximately 70,000 distinct CDR3 sequences; around three quarters of them were counted only once. 25% to 30% of the sample belongs to the ten largest clones.

The sequencing input was lung tumor tissue. The receptor was isolated from a man aged 55-75 years with non-small cell lung cancer. Recombination connected TRBV29-1 to TRBJ1-5, with no D gene named confidently. The nucleotides read TGCAGCATTGGGGTAGAGTACCAGCCCCAGCATTTT. It specifies CSIGVEYQPQHF.